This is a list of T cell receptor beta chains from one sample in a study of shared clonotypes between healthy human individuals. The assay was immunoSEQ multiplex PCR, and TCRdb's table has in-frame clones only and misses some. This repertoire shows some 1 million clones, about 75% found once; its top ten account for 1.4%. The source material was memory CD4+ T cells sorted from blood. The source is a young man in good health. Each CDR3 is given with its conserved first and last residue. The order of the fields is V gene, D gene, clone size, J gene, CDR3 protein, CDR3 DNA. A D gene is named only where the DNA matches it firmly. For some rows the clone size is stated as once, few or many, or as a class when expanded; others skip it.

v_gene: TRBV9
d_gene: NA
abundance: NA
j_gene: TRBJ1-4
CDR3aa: CASSVGTGREKLFF
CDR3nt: TGTGCCAGCAGCGTAGGGACGGGGAGGGAAAAACTGTTTTTT

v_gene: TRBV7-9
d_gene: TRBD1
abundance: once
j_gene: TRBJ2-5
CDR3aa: CASSSGRQGVETQYF
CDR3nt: TGTGCCAGCAGCTCTGGTAGACAGGGAGTAGAGACCCAGTACTTC

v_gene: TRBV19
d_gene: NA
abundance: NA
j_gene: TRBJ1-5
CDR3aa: CASSIVVGLQPQHF
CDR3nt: TGTGCCAGTAGTATAGTGGTAGGGTTACAGCCCCAGCATTTT

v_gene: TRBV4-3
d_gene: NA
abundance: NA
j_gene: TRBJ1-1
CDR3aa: CASSRESNTEAFF
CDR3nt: TGCGCCAGCAGCCGGGAATCGAACACTGAAGCTTTCTTT

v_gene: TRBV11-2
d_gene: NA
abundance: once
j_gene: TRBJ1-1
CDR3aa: CASSLVSGISEAFF
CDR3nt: TGTGCCAGCAGCTTAGTTTCAGGGATCTCTGAAGCTTTCTTT

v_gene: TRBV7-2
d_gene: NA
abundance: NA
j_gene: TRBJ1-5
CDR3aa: CASSPGRGDNQPQHF
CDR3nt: TGTGCCAGCAGCCCCGGGAGGGGGGACAATCAGCCCCAGCATTTT

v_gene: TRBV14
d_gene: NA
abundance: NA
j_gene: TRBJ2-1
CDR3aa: CASSPLIGGYNNEQFF
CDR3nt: TGTGCCAGCAGCCCATTAATCGGGGGCTATAACAATGAGCAGTTCTTC

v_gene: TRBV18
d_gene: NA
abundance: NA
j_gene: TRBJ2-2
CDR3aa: CASSPGANTGELFF
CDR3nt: TGTGCCAGCTCACCGGGAGCGAACACCGGGGAGCTGTTTTTT

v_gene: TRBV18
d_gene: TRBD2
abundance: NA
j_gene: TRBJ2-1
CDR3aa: CASSHQGAGGHNEQFF
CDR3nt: TGTGCCAGCTCCCACCAGGGCGCGGGAGGCCACAATGAGCAGTTCTTC

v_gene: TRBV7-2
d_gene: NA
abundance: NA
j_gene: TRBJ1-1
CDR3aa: CASSSQVPTGKAFF
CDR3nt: TGTGCCAGCAGCTCCCAGGTTCCGACGGGAAAAGCTTTCTTT

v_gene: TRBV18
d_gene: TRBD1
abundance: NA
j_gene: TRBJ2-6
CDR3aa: CASSPQTPGQGARGANVLTF
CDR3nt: TGTGCCAGCTCACCCCAAACACCGGGACAGGGGGCGCGTGGGGCCAACGTCCTGACTTTC

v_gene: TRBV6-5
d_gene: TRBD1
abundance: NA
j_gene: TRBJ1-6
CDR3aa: CASSSSGTGHNSPLHF
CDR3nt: TGTGCCAGCAGTTCCTCGGGGACAGGCCATAATTCACCCCTCCACTTT

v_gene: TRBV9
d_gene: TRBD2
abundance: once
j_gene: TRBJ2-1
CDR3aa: CASSAGLAGGMLGLNEQFF
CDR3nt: TGTGCCAGCAGCGCAGGACTAGCGGGAGGGATGTTGGGTCTCAATGAGCAGTTCTTC

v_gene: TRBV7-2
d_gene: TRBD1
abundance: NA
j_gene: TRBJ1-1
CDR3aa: CASSLGGNGQVTFF
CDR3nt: TGTGCCAGCAGCTTAGGAGGGAACGGACAGGTGACTTTCTTT

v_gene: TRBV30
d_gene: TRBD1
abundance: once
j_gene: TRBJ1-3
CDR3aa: CAWSVPDRAGNTIYF
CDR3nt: TGTGCCTGGAGTGTTCCGGACAGGGCTGGAAACACCATATATTTT

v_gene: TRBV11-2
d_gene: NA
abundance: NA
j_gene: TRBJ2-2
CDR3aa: CASSLAGANTGELFF
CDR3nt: TGTGCCAGCAGCTTAGCGGGGGCGAACACCGGGGAGCTGTTTTTT

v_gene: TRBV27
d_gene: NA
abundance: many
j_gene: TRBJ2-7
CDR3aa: CASSSTEYHEQYF
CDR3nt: TGTGCCAGCAGTTCGACAGAATACCACGAGCAGTACTTC

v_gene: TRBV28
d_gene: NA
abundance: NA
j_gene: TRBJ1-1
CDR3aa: CASSLLSLARRNTEAFF
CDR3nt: TGTGCCAGCAGTTTATTAAGTTTGGCGCGTCGGAACACTGAAGCTTTCTTT

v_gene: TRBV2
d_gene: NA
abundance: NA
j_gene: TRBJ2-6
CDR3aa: CASRALVANVLTF
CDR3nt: TGTGCCAGCAGGGCCTTGGTGGCCAACGTCCTGACTTTC

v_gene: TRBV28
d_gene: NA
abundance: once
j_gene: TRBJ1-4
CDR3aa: CASSLNGEKLFF
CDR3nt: TGTGCCAGCAGCTTAAATGGCGAAAAACTGTTTTTT

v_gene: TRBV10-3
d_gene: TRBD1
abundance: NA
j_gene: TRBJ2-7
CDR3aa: CAIGQGAEQYF
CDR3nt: TGTGCCATCGGACAGGGTGCCGAGCAGTACTTC

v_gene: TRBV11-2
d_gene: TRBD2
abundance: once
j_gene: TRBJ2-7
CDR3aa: CASRLAGGPGEQYF
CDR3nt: TGTGCCAGCAGATTAGCGGGAGGGCCGGGCGAGCAGTACTTC

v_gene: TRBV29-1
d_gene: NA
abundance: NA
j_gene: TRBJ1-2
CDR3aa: CSGTGIGYGYTF
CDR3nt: TGCAGCGGTACAGGGATCGGCTATGGCTACACCTTC

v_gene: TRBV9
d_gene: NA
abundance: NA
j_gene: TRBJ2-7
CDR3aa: CASSPRQGGYEQYF
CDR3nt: TGTGCCAGCAGCCCCCGCCAGGGTGGGTACGAGCAGTACTTC

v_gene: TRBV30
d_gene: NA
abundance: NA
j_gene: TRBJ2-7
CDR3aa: CAWSEGLGSEQYF
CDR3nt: TGTGCCTGGAGTGAGGGTTTAGGGTCCGAGCAGTACTTC

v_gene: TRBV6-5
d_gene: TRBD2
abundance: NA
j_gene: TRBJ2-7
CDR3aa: CASSRTSGGEQYF
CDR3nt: TGTGCCAGCAGCCGAACTAGCGGGGGAGAGCAGTACTTC

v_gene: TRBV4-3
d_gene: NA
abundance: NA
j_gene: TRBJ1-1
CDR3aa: CASSQDPGRNTEAFF
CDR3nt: TGCGCCAGCAGCCAAGATCCAGGTCGGAACACTGAAGCTTTCTTT

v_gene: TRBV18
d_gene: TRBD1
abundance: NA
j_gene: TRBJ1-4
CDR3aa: CASSRGQDEKLFF
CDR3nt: TGTGCCAGCTCTCGGGGACAGGATGAAAAACTGTTTTTT

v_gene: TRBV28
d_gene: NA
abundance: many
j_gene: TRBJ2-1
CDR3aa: CASSFGVVPRNNEQFF
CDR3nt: TGTGCCAGCAGTTTTGGCGTAGTCCCCCGAAACAATGAGCAGTTCTTC

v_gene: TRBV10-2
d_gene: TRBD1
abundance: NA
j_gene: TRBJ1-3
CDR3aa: CASSLGQGPGNTIYF
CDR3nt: TGCGCCAGCAGCCTGGGACAGGGGCCTGGAAACACCATATATTTT

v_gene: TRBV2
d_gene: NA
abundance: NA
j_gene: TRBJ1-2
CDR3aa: CASSPAVSRAWGRSEYGYTF
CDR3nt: TGTGCCAGCAGTCCAGCGGTCTCGCGAGCTTGGGGGAGATCTGAGTATGGCTACACCTTC

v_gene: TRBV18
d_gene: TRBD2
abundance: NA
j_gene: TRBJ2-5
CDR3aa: CASSPQGTSGETQYF
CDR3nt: TGTGCCAGCTCACCCCAAGGGACTAGCGGAGAGACCCAGTACTTC

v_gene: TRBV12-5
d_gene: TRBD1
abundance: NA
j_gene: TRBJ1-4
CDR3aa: CASGLGTGGAANEKLFF
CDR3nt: TGTGCTAGTGGTTTGGGGACAGGGGGAGCGGCTAATGAAAAACTGTTTTTT

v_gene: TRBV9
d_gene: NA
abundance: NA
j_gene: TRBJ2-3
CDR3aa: CASSGAAPTDTQYF
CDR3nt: TGTGCCAGCAGCGGGGCAGCGCCCACAGATACGCAGTATTTT

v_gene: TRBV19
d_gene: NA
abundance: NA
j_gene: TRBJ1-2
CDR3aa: CASSNRVGGYTF
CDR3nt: TGTGCCAGTAGTAACAGGGTAGGCGGCTACACCTTC

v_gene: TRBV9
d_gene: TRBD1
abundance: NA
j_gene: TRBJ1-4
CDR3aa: CASSLRQGAGNEKLFF
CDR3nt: TGTGCCAGCAGCTTACGACAGGGGGCGGGTAATGAAAAACTGTTTTTT

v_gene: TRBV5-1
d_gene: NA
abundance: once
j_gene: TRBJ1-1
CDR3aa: CASSPETSNTEAFF
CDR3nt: TGCGCCAGCAGCCCCGAGACATCGAACACTGAAGCTTTCTTT

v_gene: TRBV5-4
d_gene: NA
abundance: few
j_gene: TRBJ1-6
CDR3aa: CASSHGDAYNSPLHF
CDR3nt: TGTGCCAGCAGTCACGGGGACGCCTATAATTCACCCCTCCACTTT

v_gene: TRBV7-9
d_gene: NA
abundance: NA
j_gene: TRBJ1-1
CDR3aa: CASSREVMIAGTEAFF
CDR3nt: TGTGCCAGCAGCCGTGAGGTGATGATAGCGGGCACTGAAGCTTTCTTT

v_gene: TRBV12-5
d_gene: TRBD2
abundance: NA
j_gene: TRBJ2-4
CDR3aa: CASGTGLAGGWEKENIQYF
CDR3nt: TGTGCTAGTGGTACGGGACTAGCGGGAGGATGGGAAAAGGAAAACATTCAGTACTTC

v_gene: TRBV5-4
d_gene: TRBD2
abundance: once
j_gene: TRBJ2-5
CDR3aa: CASSPASSGGRETQYF
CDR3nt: TGTGCCAGCAGCCCGGCCTCTAGCGGGGGGCGCGAGACCCAGTACTTC

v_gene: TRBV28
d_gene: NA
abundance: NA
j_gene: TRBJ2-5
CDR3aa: CASSLSLEGTQYF
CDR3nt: TGTGCCAGCAGTTTATCTCTTGAAGGGACCCAGTACTTC

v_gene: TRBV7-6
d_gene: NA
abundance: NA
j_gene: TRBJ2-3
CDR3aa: CASSLSLVSTDTQYF
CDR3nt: TGTGCCAGCAGCTTATCATTGGTTAGCACAGATACGCAGTATTTT

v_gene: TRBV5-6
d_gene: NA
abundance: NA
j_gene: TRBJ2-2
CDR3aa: CASTRVRGSKDTGELFF
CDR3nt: TGTGCCAGCACAAGGGTAAGGGGCAGTAAGGACACCGGGGAGCTGTTTTTT

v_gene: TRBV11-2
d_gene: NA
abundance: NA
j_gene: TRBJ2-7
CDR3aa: CASSLGGPGEQYF
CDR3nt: TGTGCCAGCAGCTTAGGGGGGCCGGGGGAGCAGTACTTC

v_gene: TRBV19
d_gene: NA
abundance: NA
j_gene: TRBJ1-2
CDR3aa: CASSSRDYGYTF
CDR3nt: TGTGCCAGTAGTTCACGGGACTATGGCTACACCTTC

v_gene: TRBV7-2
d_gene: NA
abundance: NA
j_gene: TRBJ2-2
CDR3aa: CASSLGGNTGELFF
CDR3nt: TGTGCCAGCAGCTTGGGCGGGAACACCGGGGAGCTGTTTTTT

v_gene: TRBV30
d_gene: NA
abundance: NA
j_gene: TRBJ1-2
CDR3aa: CAWSRSGPGDGYTF
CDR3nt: TGTGCCTGGAGTCGATCGGGACCAGGGGATGGCTACACCTTC